The clone carrying this TCR beta chain came up a few times. The antigen is undetermined. TCRdb reprocessed the PCR reads using MiXCR. In the table there are more than 20,000 clones, approximately 13% of which are singletons. Trimming shortened V by 3 bases and J by 6 bases, and 17 bases separated the two germline ends. The length of the CDR3 is 15 residues. Germline-derived CDR1 and CDR2 are MDHEN and SYDVKM. Treatment of any kind had been given to no patient before thyroid surgery. The source of the sample is a study of metastatic and nonmetastatic thyroid tumors. General observations from the study: According to reports, the diversity of TCR beta was significantly higher in malignant thyroid tumors than in benign nodules, and this held in both blood and tumor samples.

Sequenced input: blood. The sequence was obtained from a female donor with papillary thyroid cancer or a benign thyroid nodule (not recorded which). Some clones in this sample may be carry-over from other donors' samples. The chain is built from TRBV28 and TRBJ1-2; TRBD1 is a possible D gene (5 bases). CDR3 loop: CASSLGGAAVDGYTF. DNA for the CDR3: TGTGCCAGCAGTTTGGGTGGGGCCGCAGTGGATGGCTACACCTTC.